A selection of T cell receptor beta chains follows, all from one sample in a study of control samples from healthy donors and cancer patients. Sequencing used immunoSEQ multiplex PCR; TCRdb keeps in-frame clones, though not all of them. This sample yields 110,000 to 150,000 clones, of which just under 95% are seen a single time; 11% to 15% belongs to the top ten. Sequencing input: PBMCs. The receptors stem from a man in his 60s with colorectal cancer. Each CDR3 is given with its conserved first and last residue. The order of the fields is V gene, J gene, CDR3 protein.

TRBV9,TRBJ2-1,CASSASGGLGNEQFF
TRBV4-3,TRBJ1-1,CASSQGKSVVTEAFF
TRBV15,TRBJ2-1,CATSRDLAALGEQFF
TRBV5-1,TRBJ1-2,CASREGQGAFGYTF
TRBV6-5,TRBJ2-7,CASIRGGGSYEQYF
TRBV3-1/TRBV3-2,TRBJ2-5,CASSRRVGGFQETQYF
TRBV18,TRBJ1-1,CASSPPGRGAETEAFF
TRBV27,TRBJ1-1,CASSLRADTEAFF
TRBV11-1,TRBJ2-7,CASSPTTGYEQYF
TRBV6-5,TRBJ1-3,CASSTTSTGNTIYF
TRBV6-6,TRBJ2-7,CASSYAGQSYEQYF
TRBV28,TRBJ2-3,CASSPAGAGEDTQYF
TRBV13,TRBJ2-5,CASSKQETQYF
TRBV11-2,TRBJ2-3,CASGGGGSTDTQYF
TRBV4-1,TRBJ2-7,CASSPSADYEQYF
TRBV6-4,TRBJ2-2,CASSLRYREGGELFF
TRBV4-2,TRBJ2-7,CASSQEGPGTGLKQYF
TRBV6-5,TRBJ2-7,CASTGPGFEQYF
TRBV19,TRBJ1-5,CASSIVENQPQHF
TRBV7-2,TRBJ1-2,CASSLGLGLSGYTF
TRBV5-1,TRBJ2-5,CASSLDRGKETQYF
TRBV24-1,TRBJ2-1,CATSRGSSYNEQFF
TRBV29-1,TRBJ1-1,CSVDRGGAEAFF
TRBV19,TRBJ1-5,CASSIPVTADPSNQPQHF
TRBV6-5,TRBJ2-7,CASSYSGLASYEQYF
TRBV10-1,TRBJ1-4,CASSELGSSREKLFF
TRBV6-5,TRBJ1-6,CASSYKSVNSPLHF
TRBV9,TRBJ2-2,CASSPPGENTGELFF
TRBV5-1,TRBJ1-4,CASSLSGQGFNEKLFF
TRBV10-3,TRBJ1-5,CAISTTARNQPQHF
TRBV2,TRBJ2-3,CASSEALRDTQYF
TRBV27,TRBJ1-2,CASSPLEMGGYTF
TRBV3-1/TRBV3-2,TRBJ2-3,CASSPTTDTQYF
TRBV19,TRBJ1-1,CASSPRDGRLNTEAFF
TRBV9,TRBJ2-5,CASSVSPSVQETQYF
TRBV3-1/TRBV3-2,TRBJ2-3,CASSPGGQTDTQYF
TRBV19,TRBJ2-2,CASTLSGQNTGELFF
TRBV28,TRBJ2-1,CASSLLWDEQFF
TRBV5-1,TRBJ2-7,CASSLDGGPTYEQYF
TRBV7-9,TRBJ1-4,CASSLGQGLSEKLFF
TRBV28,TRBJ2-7,CASTTFAGGYYEQYF
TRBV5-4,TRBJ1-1,CASSSGQIEAFF
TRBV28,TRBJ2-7,CASSPRSLADTLGEQYF
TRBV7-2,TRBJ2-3,CASSLEVLFRRADTQYF
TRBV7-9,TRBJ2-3,CASSLMQDTQYF
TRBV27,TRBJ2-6,CASSLGASGANVLTF
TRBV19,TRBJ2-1,CASSPTGTGGNEQFF
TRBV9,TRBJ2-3,CASSVVDGGITDTQYF
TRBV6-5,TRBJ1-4,CASSYGFGTGTEKLFF